This T cell receptor (beta chain) was identified during a study of cytomegalovirus exposure and HLA in healthy donors. The primer mix had 60 Vbeta and 13 Jbeta primers. The assay was immunoSEQ multiplex PCR, and TCRdb's table has in-frame clones only and misses some. Altogether some 170,000 clones are present, around four fifths being singletons, with the ten largest covering about a tenth. Losses at the gene ends were 5 bases for V and 6 bases for J; bases not matched to a gene: 5. CDR1 and CDR2 (germline): SGHAT, FQNNGV. The CDR3 runs 14 residues. This receptor was identified in a man in his late teens or twenties in good health and CMV-seropositive. Specimen: PBMCs. The rearrangement uses TRBV11-2 and TRBJ2-2; TRBD1 matches 8 bases. The CDR3 sequence is CASSPDRGPGELFF. The DNA for the CDR3 is TGTGCCAGCAGCCCTGACAGGGGCCCCGGGGAGCTGTTTTTT.